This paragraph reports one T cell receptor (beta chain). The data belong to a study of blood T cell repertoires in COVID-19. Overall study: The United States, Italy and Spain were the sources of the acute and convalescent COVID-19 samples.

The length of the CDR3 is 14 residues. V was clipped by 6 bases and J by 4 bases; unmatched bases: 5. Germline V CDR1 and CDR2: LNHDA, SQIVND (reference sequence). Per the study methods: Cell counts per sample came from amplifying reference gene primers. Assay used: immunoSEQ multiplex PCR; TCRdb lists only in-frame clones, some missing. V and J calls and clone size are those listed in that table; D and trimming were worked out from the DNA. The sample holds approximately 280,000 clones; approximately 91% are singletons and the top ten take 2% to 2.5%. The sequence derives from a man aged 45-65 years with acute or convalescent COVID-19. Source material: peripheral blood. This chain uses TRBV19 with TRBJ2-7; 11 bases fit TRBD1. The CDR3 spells CASRGTGGTYEQYF. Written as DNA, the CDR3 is TGTGCCAGTAGGGGGACAGGGGGGACGTACGAGCAGTACTTC.